Listed here is a single TCR beta chain. The repertoire was sequenced with immunoSEQ multiplex PCR; TCRdb's copy has only in-frame clones and lacks some. Among fewer than 15,000 clones listed, approximately 83% were seen once. The data were taken from a study of T cell changes during pregnancy in multiple sclerosis. CDR3 length: 12 amino acids. Per germline, CDR1 MNHEY and CDR2 SMNVEV (reference sequence). The V end lost 4 bases, the J end lost 9 bases, and 13 bases lay between the germline ends. The clonotype originates from a female donor with multiple sclerosis, enrolled in a pregnancy study. This material consisted of CD8+ T cells from peripheral blood mononuclear cells, taken in the first trimester of pregnancy. The rearrangement links TRBV27 to TRBJ2-7; tentatively, D is TRBD1 (6 bases). This CDR3 reads CASSSLRGRQYF. Here the CDR3 DNA reads TGTGCCAGCAGTTCGCTCAGGGGCCGGCAGTACTTC.